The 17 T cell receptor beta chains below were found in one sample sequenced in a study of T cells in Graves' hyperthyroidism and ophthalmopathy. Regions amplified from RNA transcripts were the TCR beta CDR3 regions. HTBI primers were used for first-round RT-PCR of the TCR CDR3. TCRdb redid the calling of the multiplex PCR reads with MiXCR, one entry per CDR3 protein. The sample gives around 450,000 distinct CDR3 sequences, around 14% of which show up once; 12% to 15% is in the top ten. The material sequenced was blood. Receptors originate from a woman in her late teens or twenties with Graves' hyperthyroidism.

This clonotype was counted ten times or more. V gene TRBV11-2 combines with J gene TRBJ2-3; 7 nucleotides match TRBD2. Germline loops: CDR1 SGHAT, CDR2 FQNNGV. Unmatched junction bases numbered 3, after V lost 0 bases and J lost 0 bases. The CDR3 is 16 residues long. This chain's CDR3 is CASSLERGTSTDTQYF. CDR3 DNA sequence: TGTGCCAGCAGCTTAGAGCGGGGGACTAGCACAGATACGCAGTATTTT.

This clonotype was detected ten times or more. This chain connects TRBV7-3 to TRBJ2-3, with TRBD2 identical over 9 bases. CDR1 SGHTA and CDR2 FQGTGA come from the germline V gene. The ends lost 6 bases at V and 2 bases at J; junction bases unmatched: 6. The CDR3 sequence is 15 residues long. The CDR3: CASRESGRPTDTQYF. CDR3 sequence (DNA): TGTGCCAGCAGGGAGAGCGGGAGGCCCACAGATACGCAGTATTTT.

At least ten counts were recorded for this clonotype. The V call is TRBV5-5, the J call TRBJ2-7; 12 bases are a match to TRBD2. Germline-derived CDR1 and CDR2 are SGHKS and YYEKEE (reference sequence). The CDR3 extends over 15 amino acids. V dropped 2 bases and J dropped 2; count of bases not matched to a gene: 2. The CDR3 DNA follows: TGTGCCAGCAGCTTTACTAGCGGGGGGACCTACGAGCAGTACTTC. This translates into CASSFTSGGTYEQYF.

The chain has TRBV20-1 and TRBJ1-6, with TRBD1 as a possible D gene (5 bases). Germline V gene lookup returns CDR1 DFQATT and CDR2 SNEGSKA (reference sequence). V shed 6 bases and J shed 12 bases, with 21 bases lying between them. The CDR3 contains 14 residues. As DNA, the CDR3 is TGCAGTGCGGTGGAGGGGACCTCTGTCGTACCCCTCCACTTT. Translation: CSAVEGTSVVPLHF.

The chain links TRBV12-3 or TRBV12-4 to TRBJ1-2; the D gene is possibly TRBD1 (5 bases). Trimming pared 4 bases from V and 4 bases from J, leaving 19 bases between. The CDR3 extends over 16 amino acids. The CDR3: CASSSLTVGTGYGYTF. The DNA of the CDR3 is TGTGCCAGCAGTTCCCTCACCGTTGGGACGGGCTATGGCTACACCTTC.

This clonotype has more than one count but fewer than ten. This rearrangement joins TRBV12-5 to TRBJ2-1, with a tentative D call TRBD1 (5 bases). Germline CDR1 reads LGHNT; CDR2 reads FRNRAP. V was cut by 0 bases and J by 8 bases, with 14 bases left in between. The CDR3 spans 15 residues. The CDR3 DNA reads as TGTGCTAGTGGTTTGGTACTCCACAGGACCCATGAGCAGTTCTTC. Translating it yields CASGLVLHRTHEQFF. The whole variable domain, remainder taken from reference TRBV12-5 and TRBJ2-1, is DARVTQTPRHKVTEMGQEVTMRCQPILGHNTVFWYRQTMMQGLELLAYFRNRAPLDDSGMPKDRFSAEMPDATLATLKIQPSEPRDSAVYFCASGLVLHRTHEQFFGPGTRLTVL.

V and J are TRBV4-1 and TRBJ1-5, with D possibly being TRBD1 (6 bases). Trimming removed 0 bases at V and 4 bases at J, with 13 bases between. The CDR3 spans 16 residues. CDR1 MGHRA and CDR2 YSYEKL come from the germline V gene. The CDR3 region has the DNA TGCGCCAGCAGCCAAGAAGGCAGGGGAAGGAATCAGCCCCAGCATTTT. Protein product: CASSQEGRGRNQPQHF.

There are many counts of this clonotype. This CDR3 is CASSFIDRGTGEKLFF. DNA of the CDR3: TGTGCCAGCAGTTTTATCGACCGGGGGACAGGTGAAAAACTGTTTTTT. The chain joins TRBV28 to TRBJ1-4, with 8 bases matching TRBD1. The V and J ends lost 3 bases and 7 bases, in that order; junction bases with no gene match: 10. The CDR3 covers 16 residues. CDR1 and CDR2 from the germline V gene are MDHEN and SYDVKM.

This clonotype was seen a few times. The CDR3 DNA follows: TGTGCCATCAGTGAGTCGCCGGGACAGGGGATACAGCCCCAGCATTTT. It encodes CAISESPGQGIQPQHF. This chain uses TRBV10-3 with TRBJ1-5; 10 nucleotides line up with TRBD1. This CDR3 region has 16 residues. V was clipped by 0 bases and J by 7 bases; unmatched bases: 6. CDR1 ENHRY and CDR2 SYGVKD come from the germline V gene.

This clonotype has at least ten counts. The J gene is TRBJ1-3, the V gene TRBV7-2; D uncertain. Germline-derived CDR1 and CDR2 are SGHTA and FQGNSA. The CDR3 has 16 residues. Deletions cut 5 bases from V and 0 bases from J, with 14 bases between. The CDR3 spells CASSEHRTSSGNTIYF. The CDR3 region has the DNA TGTGCCAGCAGCGAACACCGAACGAGCTCTGGAAACACCATATATTTT.

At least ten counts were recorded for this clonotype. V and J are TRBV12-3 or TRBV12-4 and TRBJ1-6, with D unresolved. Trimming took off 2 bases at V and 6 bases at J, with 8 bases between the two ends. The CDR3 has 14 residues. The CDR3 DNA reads TGTGCCAGCAGTTTACCGGGAACTAATTCACCCCTCCACTTT. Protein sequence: CASSLPGTNSPLHF.

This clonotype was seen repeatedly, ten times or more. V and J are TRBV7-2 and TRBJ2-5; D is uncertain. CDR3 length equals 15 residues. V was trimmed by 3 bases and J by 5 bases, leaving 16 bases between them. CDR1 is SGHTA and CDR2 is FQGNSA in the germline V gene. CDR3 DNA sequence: TGTGCCAGCAGCTTCTGGATTGATGTAGGGGAGACCCAGTACTTC. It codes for CASSFWIDVGETQYF.

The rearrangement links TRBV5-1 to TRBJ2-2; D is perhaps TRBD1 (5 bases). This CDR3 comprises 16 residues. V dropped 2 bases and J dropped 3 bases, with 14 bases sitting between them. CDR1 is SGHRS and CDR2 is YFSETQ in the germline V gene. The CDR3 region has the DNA TGCGCCAGCAGCTTTCATCAGGGTTCTTACACCGGGGAGCTGTTTTTT. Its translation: CASSFHQGSYTGELFF.

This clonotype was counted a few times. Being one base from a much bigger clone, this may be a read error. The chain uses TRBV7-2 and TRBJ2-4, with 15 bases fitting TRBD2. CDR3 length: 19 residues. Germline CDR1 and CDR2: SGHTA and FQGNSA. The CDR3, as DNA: TGTGCCAGCAGCTACCGGACTAGCGGGGGGGCCAGTTTGGAAAACATTCAGTGCTTC. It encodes CASSYRTSGGASLENIQCF.

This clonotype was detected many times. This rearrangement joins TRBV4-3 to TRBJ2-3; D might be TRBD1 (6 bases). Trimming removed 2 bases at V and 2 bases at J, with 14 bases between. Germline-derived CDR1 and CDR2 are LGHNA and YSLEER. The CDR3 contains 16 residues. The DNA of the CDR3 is TGCGCCAGCAGCCAATTAGGACAGACCAACACAGATACGCAGTATTTT. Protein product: CASSQLGQTNTDTQYF.

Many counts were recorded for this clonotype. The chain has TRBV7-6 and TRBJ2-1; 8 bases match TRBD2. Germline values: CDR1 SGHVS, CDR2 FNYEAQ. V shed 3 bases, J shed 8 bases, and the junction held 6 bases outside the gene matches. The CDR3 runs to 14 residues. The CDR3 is CASSFGGEGDEQFF. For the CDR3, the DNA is TGTGCCAGCAGCTTCGGGGGGGAGGGGGATGAGCAGTTCTTC.

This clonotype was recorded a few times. The DNA for the CDR3 is TGCGCCAGCAGCTTGGTCTCCTCGGCGGGAGGGGGAGAGACCCAGTACTTC. Amino acids: CASSLVSSAGGGETQYF. The genes are TRBV5-1 and TRBJ2-5; 9 bases are shared with TRBD2. The V gene's germline CDR1 is SGHRS and CDR2 YFSETQ. The CDR3 is made up of 17 amino acids. V shed 0 bases, J shed 4 bases, and the junction held 10 bases outside the gene matches.